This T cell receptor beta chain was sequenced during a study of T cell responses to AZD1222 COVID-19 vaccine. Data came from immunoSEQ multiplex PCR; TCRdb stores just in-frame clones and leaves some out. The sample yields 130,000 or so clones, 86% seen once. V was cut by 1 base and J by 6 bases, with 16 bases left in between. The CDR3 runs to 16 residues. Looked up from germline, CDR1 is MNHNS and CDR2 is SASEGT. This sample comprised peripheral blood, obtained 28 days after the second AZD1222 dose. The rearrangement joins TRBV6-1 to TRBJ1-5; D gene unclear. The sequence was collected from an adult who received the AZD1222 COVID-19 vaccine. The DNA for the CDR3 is TGTGCCAGCAGTGAAGTGATGTTGGAGTCGGGTCAGCCCCAGCATTTT. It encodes CASSEVMLESGQPQHF.